The clone carrying this T cell receptor beta chain has more than one count but fewer than ten. These data belong to a study of blood T cell repertoires in COVID-19. Study summary: From the United States, Italy and Spain came samples of acute and convalescent COVID-19.

Per germline, CDR1 SNHLY and CDR2 FYNNEI. This CDR3 contains 12 residues. The V gene lost 6 bases and the J gene lost 5 bases, with 10 bases spanning the gap. Enrolled during active infection, Seattle patients were then followed longitudinally. The authors' processing: Researchers report that nucleated cell counts were estimated from reference gene primer amplification. The assay was immunoSEQ multiplex PCR, and TCRdb's table has in-frame clones only and misses some. V and J calls plus clone size are reproduced from that table; the DNA served to infer D and trimming. The sample holds 150,000 to 200,000 clones, about four fifths seen once.

Sequencing input: peripheral blood. The sequence was collected from a woman aged 35 to 49 with COVID-19, enrolled during active disease. This chain joins TRBV2 and TRBJ1-1; D gene ambiguous. The CDR3 region has the DNA TGTGCCAGCAGGGAGGGAGTGACTGAAGCTTTCTTT. Amino acids: CASREGVTEAFF.